Following are 12 T cell receptor beta chains from one sample sequenced in a study of blood T cells in healthy people across ages. A second PCR of 7 to 11 cycles used a sample-barcoded 5' primer and a J-beta primer mix. TCRdb ran MiXCR on the 5' RACE reads and lists one entry per CDR3 protein. The sample includes about 650,000 distinct CDR3 sequences, approximately 52% of them seen just once. The sample consisted of blood. Receptors were obtained from a woman aged 80 or over in good health.

The chain links TRBV29-1 to TRBJ2-5; 8 nucleotides line up with TRBD1. Germline CDR1 SQVTM, CDR2 ANQGSEA. The trim removed 4 bases at V and 4 bases at J, leaving 11 bases unmatched. There are 15 residues in the CDR3. For the CDR3, the DNA is TGCAGCGTTGTGCCCAGGGGGCTATTCCGAGAGACCCAGTACTTC. This translates into CSVVPRGLFRETQYF.

CDR3 bases: TGTGCCAGCAGTTTATCGACAGGGGGTCTCTACGAGCAGTACTTC. Its protein product is CASSLSTGGLYEQYF. The chain carries TRBV27 and TRBJ2-7, with 9 bases identical to TRBD1. CDR1 and CDR2 (germline): MNHEY, SMNVEV (reference sequence). CDR3 length equals 15 residues. V shed 0 bases, J shed 3 bases, and the junction held 3 bases outside the gene matches.

This sequence joins TRBV20-1 and TRBJ2-3; D is possibly TRBD2 (7 bases). The CDR3 extends over 16 amino acids. Trimming took off 0 bases at V and 2 bases at J, with 15 bases between the two ends. Germline V gene lookup returns CDR1 DFQATT and CDR2 SNEGSKA (reference sequence). The CDR3 protein is CSARDGRGAFTDTQYF. In DNA, the CDR3 is TGCAGTGCTAGAGATGGTCGGGGGGCGTTCACAGATACGCAGTATTTT.

This chain uses TRBV27 with TRBJ2-3; D not resolved. V shed 5 bases and J shed 6 bases, with 12 bases lying between them. This CDR3 is 13 amino acids long. CDR1 and CDR2 (germline): MNHEY, SMNVEV (reference sequence). The CDR3 coding sequence is TGTGCCAGCAGTGTAAGAGGTGGCGATACGCAGTATTTT. This gives the protein CASSVRGGDTQYF.

In this sample, this clonotype turned up a few times. A much larger clone sits a single nucleotide away, making a read error possible. The chain couples TRBV20-1 to TRBJ2-5, with D possibly called TRBD1 or TRBD2 (5 bases each). Germline CDR1 reads DFQATT; CDR2 reads SNEGSKA (reference sequence). CDR3 length: 12 amino acids. The DNA of the CDR3 is TGCAGTGCTAGCCTGCAGGGAGAGGCCCAGTACTTC. Residues: CSASLQGEAQYF.

The table lists this clonotype with many counts. The chain has TRBV7-9 and TRBJ2-1, with 14 positions matching TRBD2. The V gene end was trimmed by 4 bases and the J gene end by 9 bases; junction bases not matched to a gene: 5. This CDR3 is 15 amino acids long. Per germline, CDR1 SEHNR and CDR2 FQNEAQ (reference sequence). The CDR3 protein is CASSSGTSGSREQFF. The CDR3 coding sequence is TGTGCCAGCAGCTCTGGGACTAGCGGGAGTCGTGAGCAGTTCTTC.

This rearrangement joins TRBV6-1 to TRBJ2-5; TRBD2 agrees at 7 bases. Germline V gene sequence: CDR1 MNHNS, CDR2 SASEGT. J was trimmed by 5 bases and V by 6 bases; bases with no gene match: 9. The CDR3 is made up of 14 amino acids. Written as DNA, the CDR3 is TGTGCCAGCAGCTATAGCGGGTGGGAGGAGACCCAGTACTTC. Protein sequence: CASSYSGWEETQYF.

The rearrangement uses TRBV20-1 and TRBJ2-5; the D is unclear. This CDR3 comprises 13 residues. V lost 2 bases and J lost 2, with 9 bases in between. Germline loops: CDR1 DFQATT, CDR2 SNEGSKA (reference sequence). The CDR3 bases are TGCAGTGCTAGACTGACTTCACAAGAGACCCAGTACTTC. Translated, it gives CSARLTSQETQYF.

The chain employs TRBV6-4 and TRBJ1-6; D uncertain. The CDR3 has 13 residues. V dropped 2 bases and J dropped 9 bases, with 8 bases sitting between them. The germline V gene has CDR1 MRHNA and CDR2 SNTAGT. The DNA of the CDR3 is TGTGCCAGCAGTGACAGGGAGAGTTCACCCCTCCACTTT. Translating it yields CASSDRESSPLHF.

The sample holds many counts of this clonotype. The chain links TRBV10-3 to TRBJ2-3; D may be TRBD1 (6 bases). The length of the CDR3 is 16 residues. The germline V gene encodes CDR1 ENHRY and CDR2 SYGVKD. Trimming stripped 3 bases from V and 2 bases from J, with 15 bases between. The CDR3 DNA follows: TGTGCCATCAGTGAACGGGGACAAGCCCTCACAGATACGCAGTATTTT. Encoded protein: CAISERGQALTDTQYF.

This rearrangement joins TRBV14 to TRBJ2-4; D is undetermined. Deletions cut 0 bases from V and 7 bases from J, with 10 bases between. The CDR3 covers 14 residues. Germline loops: CDR1 SGHDN, CDR2 FVKESK. The CDR3 nucleotides read TGTGCCAGCAGCCAAGAATACTCCTCGAACATTCAGTACTTC. This codes for CASSQEYSSNIQYF.

This clonotype was recorded only once. The CDR3: CASIGGGAALNQPQHF. Here the CDR3 DNA reads TGTGCCAGTATCGGCGGGGGGGCAGCCTTAAATCAGCCCCAGCATTTT. V and J are TRBV19 and TRBJ1-5, with a tentative D call TRBD1 (6 bases). V was trimmed by 7 bases and J by 4 bases, leaving 20 bases between them. Germline V gene data show CDR1 as LNHDA and CDR2 as SQIVND (reference sequence). The CDR3 runs 16 residues.